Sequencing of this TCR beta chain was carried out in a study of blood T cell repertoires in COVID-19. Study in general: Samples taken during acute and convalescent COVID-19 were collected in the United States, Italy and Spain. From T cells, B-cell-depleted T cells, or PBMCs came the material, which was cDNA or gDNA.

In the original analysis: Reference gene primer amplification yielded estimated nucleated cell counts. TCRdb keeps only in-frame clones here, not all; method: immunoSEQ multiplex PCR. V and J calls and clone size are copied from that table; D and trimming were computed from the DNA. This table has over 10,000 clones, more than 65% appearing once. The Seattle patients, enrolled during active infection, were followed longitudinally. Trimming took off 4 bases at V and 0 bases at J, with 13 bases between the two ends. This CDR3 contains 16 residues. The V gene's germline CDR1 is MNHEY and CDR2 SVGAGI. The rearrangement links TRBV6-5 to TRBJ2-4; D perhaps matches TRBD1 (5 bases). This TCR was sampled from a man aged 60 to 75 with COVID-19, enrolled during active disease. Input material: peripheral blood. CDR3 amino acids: CASSSPDTLAKNIQYF. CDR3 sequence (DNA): TGTGCCAGCAGTTCCCCGGACACCCTAGCCAAAAACATTCAGTACTTC.